The sequence of this T cell receptor (beta chain) was determined in a study of identical twins. Everyone who donated was a healthy Caucasian. A single record per CDR3 protein comes from TCRdb applying MiXCR to the 5' RACE reads. The profile shows about 690,000 distinct CDR3 sequences, about 20% of them singletons. These data were also filed under a second study, of T cells expressing NK-cell markers.

Material: PBMCs. The receptor's source is a woman between 18 and 29 years old in good health.

CDR3 nucleotide sequence: TGCGCCAGCAGCCGAATGCTAGCGGAGAACTACAATGAGCAGTTCTTC. Residues: CASSRMLAENYNEQFF. The J gene is TRBJ2-1, the V gene TRBV4-3; 7 bases agree with TRBD2. Unmatched junction bases numbered 9, after V lost 4 bases and J lost 3 bases. The germline V gene has CDR1 LGHNA and CDR2 YSLEER. This CDR3 comprises 16 residues.